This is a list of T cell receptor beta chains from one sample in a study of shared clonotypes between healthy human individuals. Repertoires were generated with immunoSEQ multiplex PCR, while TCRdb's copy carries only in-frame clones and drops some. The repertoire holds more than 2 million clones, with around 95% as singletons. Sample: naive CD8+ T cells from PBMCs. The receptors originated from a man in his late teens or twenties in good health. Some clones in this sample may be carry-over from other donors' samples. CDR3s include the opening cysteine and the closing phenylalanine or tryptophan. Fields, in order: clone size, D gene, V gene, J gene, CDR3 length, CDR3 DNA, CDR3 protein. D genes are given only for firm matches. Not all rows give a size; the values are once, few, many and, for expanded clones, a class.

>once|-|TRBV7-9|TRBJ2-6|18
TGTGCCAGCAGCCATACTTATCGGATTACATCTGGGGCCAACGTCCTGACTTTC
CASSHTYRITSGANVLTF
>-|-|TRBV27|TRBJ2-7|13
TGTGCCAGCAGTTTGCAGGGGGGATACGAGCAGTACTTC
CASSLQGGYEQYF
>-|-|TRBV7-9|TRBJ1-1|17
TGTGCCAGCAGCCTAGGCAGGGGTCCTTTGGGGGACACTGAAGCTTTCTTT
CASSLGRGPLGDTEAFF
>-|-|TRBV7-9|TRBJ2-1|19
TGTGCCAGCAGCGTACCCCTGGGGACCCTCTCTAGCTCCTACAATGAGCAGTTCTTC
CASSVPLGTLSSSYNEQFF
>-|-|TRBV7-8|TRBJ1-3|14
TGTGCCAGCAGCTCGACAATAAGAAGAAACACCATATATTTT
CASSSTIRRNTIYF
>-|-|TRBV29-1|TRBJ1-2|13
TGCAGCGTTGGTGGGGGGGATCCCTATGGCTACACCTTC
CSVGGGDPYGYTF
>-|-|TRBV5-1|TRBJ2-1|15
TGCGCCAGCAGCTTGGTTAGCGGAGGCTACAATGAGCAGTTCTTC
CASSLVSGGYNEQFF
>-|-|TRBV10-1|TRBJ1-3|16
TGCGCCAGCAGTGAGTACCGGTTGACCTCTGGAAACACCATATATTTT
CASSEYRLTSGNTIYF
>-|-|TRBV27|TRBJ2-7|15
TGTGCCAGCAGAACCGCGGGACGGTTCTCCCACGAGCAGTACTTC
CASRTAGRFSHEQYF
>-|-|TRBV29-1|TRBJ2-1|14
TGCAGCGTTAAAGTCGTGAGCTCCTACAATGAGCAGTTCTTC
CSVKVVSSYNEQFF
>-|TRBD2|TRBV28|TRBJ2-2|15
TGTGCCAGCAGTTTGGTGGGAGGGTGGCCCGGGGAGCTGTTTTTT
CASSLVGGWPGELFF
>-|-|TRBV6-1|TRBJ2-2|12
TGTGCCAGCAGTGTTCTAACCGGGGAGCTGTTTTTT
CASSVLTGELFF
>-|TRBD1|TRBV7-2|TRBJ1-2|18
TGTGCCAGCAGCTTAGTCAGCTTAGGGACAGATACCTTCTATGGCTACACCTTC
CASSLVSLGTDTFYGYTF
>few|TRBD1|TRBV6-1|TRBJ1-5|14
TGTGCCAGCACGGGACAGGGAAAGAGTCAGCCCCAGCATTTT
CASTGQGKSQPQHF
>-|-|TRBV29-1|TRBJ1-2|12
TGCAGCTCCCTCCCGGGGGACTATGGCTACACCTTC
CSSLPGDYGYTF
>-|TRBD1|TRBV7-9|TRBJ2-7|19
TGTGCCAGCAGCTCAACGGAAGAGGGGACAGGGGCGAACTCCTACGAGCAGTACTTC
CASSSTEEGTGANSYEQYF
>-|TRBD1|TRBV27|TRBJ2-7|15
TGTGCCAGCGCGTGGTCCGGACAGGGCCACTACGAGCAGTACTTC
CASAWSGQGHYEQYF
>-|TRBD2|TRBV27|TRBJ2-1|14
TGTGCCAGCGGGGAGCGGGACTCCTACAATGAGCAGTTCTTC
CASGERDSYNEQFF
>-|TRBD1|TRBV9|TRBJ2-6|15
TGTGCGTCGGCAGGGGGCCCCTCGGGGGCCAACGTCCTGACTTTC
CASAGGPSGANVLTF
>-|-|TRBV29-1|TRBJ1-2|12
TGCAGCGTTAACCAGGGGACCTATGGCTACACCTTC
CSVNQGTYGYTF
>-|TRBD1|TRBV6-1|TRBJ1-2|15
TGTGCCAGCAGTAACCGAGGACAGGCCTACTATGGCTACACCTTC
CASSNRGQAYYGYTF
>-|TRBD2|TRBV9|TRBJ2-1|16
TGTGCCAGCAGCGTAGTGGGGGGGACCTCCTACAATGAGCAGTTCTTC
CASSVVGGTSYNEQFF
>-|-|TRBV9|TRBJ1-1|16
TGTGCCAGCAGCGCATCCCCCCGGGCCCCTAACACTGAAGCTTTCTTT
CASSASPRAPNTEAFF
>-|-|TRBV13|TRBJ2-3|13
TGTGCCAGCAGCTTAGGGTCCGCAGATACGCAGTATTTT
CASSLGSADTQYF
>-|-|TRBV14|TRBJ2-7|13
TGTGCCAGCAGCCAAGTGGGGTACTACGAGCAGTACTTC
CASSQVGYYEQYF
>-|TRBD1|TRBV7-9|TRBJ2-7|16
TGTGCCAGCAGCTTATGGCAGGACAGGGTGACCGACGAGCAGTACTTC
CASSLWQDRVTDEQYF
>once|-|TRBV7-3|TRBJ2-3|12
TGTGCCAGCAGCTCAGCGGGAGATACGCAGTATTTT
CASSSAGDTQYF
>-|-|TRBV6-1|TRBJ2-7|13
TGTGCCAGCAGTGATCAGGGGTACTACGAGCAGTACTTC
CASSDQGYYEQYF
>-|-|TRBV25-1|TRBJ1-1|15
TGTGCCAGCAGTGAAGTCGGGGATGGGGGCACTGAAGCTTTCTTT
CASSEVGDGGTEAFF
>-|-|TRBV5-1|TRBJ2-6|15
TGCGCCAGCAGTTCCAGGAGCTCTGGGGCCAACGTCCTGACTTTC
CASSSRSSGANVLTF
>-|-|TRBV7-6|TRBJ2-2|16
TGTGCCAGCAGCTTAGGACGAGCCGCGAACACCGGGGAGCTGTTTTTT
CASSLGRAANTGELFF
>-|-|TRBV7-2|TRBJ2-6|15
TGTGCCAGCAGCCCAGCAGACTCTGGGGCCAACGTCCTGACTTTC
CASSPADSGANVLTF
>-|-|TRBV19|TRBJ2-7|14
TGTGCCAGTAGTACGGTGGCAGGGACCTACGAGCAGTACTTC
CASSTVAGTYEQYF
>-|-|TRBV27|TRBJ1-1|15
TGTGCCAGCAGTTTACTACTAGGGGGGAACACTGAAGCTTTCTTT
CASSLLLGGNTEAFF
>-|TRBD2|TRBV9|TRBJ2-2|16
TGTGCCAGCAGCGTAGACAGCGGGAGTCGCACCGGGGAGCTGTTTTTT
CASSVDSGSRTGELFF
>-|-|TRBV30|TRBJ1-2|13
TGTGCCTGGAGTGTATGGGGGGCGGGCGGCTACACCTTC
CAWSVWGAGGYTF
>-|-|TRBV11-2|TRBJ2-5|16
TGTGCCAGCCGAAAACCGACGGGCGGGACTGGAGAGACCCAGTACTTC
CASRKPTGGTGETQYF
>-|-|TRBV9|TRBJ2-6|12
TGTGCCAGCAGCGTAGTGGCCAACGTCCTGACTTTC
CASSVVANVLTF
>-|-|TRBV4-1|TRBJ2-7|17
TGCGCCAGCAGCCTAAGATTAGGAGGGAGGATTGGCTACGAGCAGTACTTC
CASSLRLGGRIGYEQYF
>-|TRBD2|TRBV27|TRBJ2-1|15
TGTGCCAGCAGTTCAACTAGCGGGATCTACAATGAGCAGTTCTTC
CASSSTSGIYNEQFF
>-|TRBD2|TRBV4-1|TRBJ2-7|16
TGCGCCAGCAGCCACATAGACACGGGAGGATCCTACGAGCAGTACTTC
CASSHIDTGGSYEQYF
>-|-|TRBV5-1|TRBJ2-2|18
TGCGCCAGCAGCTTGGTCGGCAGGGGAATTAAGAACACCGGGGAGCTGTTTTTT
CASSLVGRGIKNTGELFF
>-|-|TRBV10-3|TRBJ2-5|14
TGTGCCAGCGGAATGGGGGGGGCCCGAGAGACCCAGTACTTC
CASGMGGARETQYF
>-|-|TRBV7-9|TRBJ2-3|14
TGTGCCAGCAGCTTGTCGGCTAGCACAGATACGCAGTATTTT
CASSLSASTDTQYF
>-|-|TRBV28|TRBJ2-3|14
TGTGCCAGCAGTTTTTATCGGGACGTAGATACGCAGTATTTT
CASSFYRDVDTQYF
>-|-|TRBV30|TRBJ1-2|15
TGTGCCTGGAGTGGTGGAGTCTACCTTTACTATGGCTACACCTTC
CAWSGGVYLYYGYTF
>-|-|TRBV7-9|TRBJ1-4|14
TGTGCCAGCAGCTTAGCGCCGGCTAATGAAAAACTGTTTTTT
CASSLAPANEKLFF
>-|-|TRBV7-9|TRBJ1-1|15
TGTGCCAGCAGCTTTTACAAGGGGCGCTTTTGGTCGGCTTTCTTT
CASSFYKGRFWSAFF
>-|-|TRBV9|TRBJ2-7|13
TGTGCCAGCAGCGTGGGGGACCGGAACGAGCAGTACTTC
CASSVGDRNEQYF
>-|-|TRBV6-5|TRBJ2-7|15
TGTGCCAGCAGTTTGACCGCGGAGGACATCGGCGAGCAGTACTTC
CASSLTAEDIGEQYF
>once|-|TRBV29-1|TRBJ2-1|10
TGCAGCGTGTATAGTGGGGGGCAGTTCTTC
CSVYSGGQFF
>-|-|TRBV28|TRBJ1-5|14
TGTGCCACAGGGGCAGGGCAGTTCATGATCCCCCAGCATTTT
CATGAGQFMIPQHF
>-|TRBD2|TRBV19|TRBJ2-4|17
TGTGCCAGTAGTATAGGGGGACTAGCGGGAGGGAGAAACATTCAGTACTTC
CASSIGGLAGGRNIQYF
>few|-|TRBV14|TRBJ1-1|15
TGTGCCAGCAGCCAAGTCGGCGGGGGCTGGGCTGAAGCTTTCTTT
CASSQVGGGWAEAFF